The TCR beta chain under discussion was sequenced for a study of blood T cells in healthy people across ages (dated by TCRdb to 2014 to 2015). Notes on the research overall: In model experiments, template switching captured roughly one uniquely barcoded TCR beta cDNA molecule for every two T cells. Two additional independent replicas of 1 million unique cDNA reads from the same blood draw were analyzed for two donors (one aged 18 to 30 and one aged 80 or older). Donors were grouped into four age groups: young (average approximately 15 years), middle-aged (about 40), aged (over 55) and long-lived (approximately 78). To avoid experimental bias, donors of different ages were distributed randomly across sequencing lanes. Using deep sequencing normalized with unique cDNA molecular identifiers, the study measured how TCR beta repertoire diversity changes with age. The research as a whole found: The CMV infection status of donors was not known, potentially confounding age-related changes in expanded clonotypes. Since profiling was done on bulk unsorted PBMCs, naive and antigen-experienced compartments could not be conclusively compared. Total diversity estimates from one million sequenced T cells were considered lower bounds and underestimates. As age increased, observed TCR beta diversity per million T cells dropped in a roughly linear way, and a significant reduction was already evident by age roughly 36. Observed TCR beta diversity correlated strongly with the percentage of naive T cells measured by flow cytometry. The long-lived group showed more naive CD4+ T cells, fewer expanded clones and increased TCR diversity than the aged group, suggesting age selection.

Libraries were made using 5' RACE. The run used an Illumina HiSeq 2500. A second PCR of roughly 7 to 11 cycles was performed with a sample-barcoded 5' primer and a J-beta primer mix. A template-switch 5' adaptor carrying 12 random nucleotides introduced a unique molecular identifier onto each TCR beta cDNA molecule. Each sample yielded at least 3 million CDR3-containing paired-end reads. All of the RNA was converted into first-strand cDNA using the Mint cDNA synthesis kit, with a TRBC-specific oligonucleotide serving as the primer. After uracil-DNA glycosylase treatment, a first 18-cycle PCR used universal primers M1SS and BC2_uni_R on all cDNA. Concerning the study's data processing: For normalization, 1 million high-quality reads were randomly selected from each sample, with every read carrying a distinct molecular identifier. Reads with shared molecular identifiers were discarded instead of being binned into consensus sequences. MiTCR, set to a Q25 quality threshold and the strictest error-elimination algorithm, was used for CDR3 identification, clonotype clustering and error correction. A nonparametric unseen species model using Euler transformation provided a lower-bound estimate of total TCR beta diversity. TCRdb reprocessing: public reads trimmed at Q25 with fastp, clones called with MiXCR, in-frame beta chains kept. A single entry per CDR3 protein holds the most common genes and DNA from its merged rows. Clone size and V and J calls follow TCRdb, not the original study. The sample table records 1.5 million to 2 million distinct CDR3 sequences; roughly 27% of these occur just once. The biggest ten clones account for 7.7% of the sample.

This clonotype was counted between two and nine times. What this receptor recognizes is not known. The input lacks base qualities; no much larger clone sits a single base away. Donors were a few dozen systemically healthy Caucasian individuals from Russia aged roughly 6 to 90 years. Around 9.9 milliliters of peripheral blood were collected from each donor into EDTA-treated Vacutainer tubes. Ficoll-Paque density-gradient centrifugation was used to isolate PBMCs, with at least 6.5 million per sample. Total RNA, at least 5 micrograms per sample, was extracted from PBMCs with Trizol reagent. For every donor, an aliquot of PBMCs went through flow cytometry to measure the percentages of naive CD45RAhigh/CD27high T cells. Specimen: blood. The TCR sequence derives from a woman between 25 and 40 years old in good health.

This receptor carries the CDR3 CASSVAFRDRGTDTQYF. The sequence in DNA is TGTGCCAGCAGCGTTGCATTCCGGGACAGGGGGACAGATACGCAGTATTTT. This chain joins TRBV9 to TRBJ2-3, and 11 junctional nucleotides match TRBD1. Germline trimming amounts to 2 bases on V and 3 bases on J, with 8 as the count of junction bases outside the gene matches. The CDR3 goes from the cysteine to the phenylalanine over 17 residues. The entry retains the CDR3 DNA only, 51 bases that are in frame from base 1. Reading the germline V gene gives CDR1 SGDLS and CDR2 YYNGEE.